The 12 T cell receptor beta chains in this list originate from one sample, sequenced in a study of T-cell memory formation after mild COVID-19. TCRdb independently ran MiXCR on the 5' RACE reads; one entry per CDR3 protein. The repertoire has more than 110,000 distinct CDR3 sequences, 11% to 15% of them found once; the top ten carry about 26%. The sample comprised PBMCs or a T cell subset sorted from them (not recorded which). Receptors were obtained from an adult woman who had mild COVID-19 (a few samples of this study predate the infection). Cell type and time point are not known.

The chain joins TRBV5-6 to TRBJ2-5, with unresolved D. CDR3 length: 13 amino acids. V lost 4 bases to trimming and J lost 2 bases, with 9 bases between them. Germline CDR1 SGHDT, CDR2 YYEEEE. The CDR3 sequence: CASSLRYQETQYF. CDR3 nucleotides: TGTGCCAGCAGCCTACGGTATCAAGAGACCCAGTACTTC.

The gene calls are TRBV19 and TRBJ1-2; D might be TRBD1 (5 bases). CDR1 is LNHDA, CDR2 SQIVND, per germline (reference sequence). V lost 3 bases, J lost 5 bases, and 13 bases lay in between. The CDR3 has 14 amino acids. CDR3 DNA: TGTGCCAGTAGTATTCCGGGGGGACGTTATGGCTACACCTTC. Translation: CASSIPGGRYGYTF. Drawing the rest from reference TRBV19 and TRBJ1-2, the complete variable domain is DGGITQSPKYLFRKEGQNVTLSCEQNLNHDAMYWYRQDPGQGLRLIYYSQIVNDFQKGDIAEGYSVSREKKESFPLTVTSAQKNPTAFYLCASSIPGGRYGYTFGSGTRLTVV.

This sequence joins TRBV15 and TRBJ1-1; the D is unclear. From germline, CDR1 is LNHNV and CDR2 YYDKDF (reference sequence). V was cut by 6 bases and J by 0 bases, with 11 bases left in between. The CDR3 consists of 14 residues. The CDR3 bases are TGTGCCACCAGATGGACGGCGATGAACACTGAAGCTTTCTTT. Amino acids: CATRWTAMNTEAFF. Complete variable domain (other parts from reference TRBV15 and TRBJ1-1): DAMVIQNPRYQVTQFGKPVTLSCSQTLNHNVMYWYQQKSSQAPKLLFHYYDKDFNNEADTPDNFQSRRPNTSFCFLDIRSPGLGDTAMYLCATRWTAMNTEAFFGQGTRLTVV.

The chain combines TRBV30 with TRBJ1-1; D gene uncertain. This CDR3 has 11 amino acids. The V gene lost 0 bases and the J gene lost 11 bases, with 10 bases spanning the gap. The germline CDR1 and CDR2 sequences are GTSNPN and SVGIG (reference sequence). As DNA, the CDR3 is TGTGCCTGGAGTGTAGGCGCCGCGGCTTTCTTT. This encodes CAWSVGAAAFF.

CDR3 loop: CASSMSDRGLGHGYTF. DNA of the CDR3: TGTGCCAGCAGCATGTCGGACAGGGGGCTAGGGCATGGCTACACCTTC. The J gene is TRBJ1-2, the V gene TRBV9; TRBD1 aligns across 11 bases. Germline-derived CDR1 and CDR2 are SGDLS and YYNGEE. The V and J ends lost 4 bases and 6 bases, in that order; junction bases with no gene match: 11. This CDR3 comprises 16 residues.

There are a few counts of this clonotype. The chain carries TRBV7-3 and TRBJ2-6; D is possibly TRBD1 (5 bases). The CDR3 is made up of 16 amino acids. Trimming cost V 5 bases and J 0 bases, with 11 bases left between them. Germline V gives CDR1 SGHTA, CDR2 FQGTGA. CDR3 amino acids: CASSPNTGSGANVLTF. The CDR3, as DNA: TGTGCCAGCAGCCCTAACACAGGCTCTGGGGCCAACGTCCTGACTTTC. Based on the CDR3 plus reference TRBV7-3 and TRBJ2-6, the full variable domain is GAGVSQTPSNKVTEKGKYVELRCDPISGHTALYWYRQSLGQGPEFLIYFQGTGAADDSGLPNDRFFAVRPEGSVSTLKIQRTERGDSAVYLCASSPNTGSGANVLTFGAGSRLTVL.

This clonotype was counted only a few times. This chain links TRBV4-2 with TRBJ2-7; possible D gene TRBD2, 5 bases. Trimming removed 1 base at V and 2 bases at J, with 12 bases between. Germline V lookup: CDR1 LGHNA, CDR2 YNFKEQ. The CDR3 spans 15 residues. CDR3 loop: CASSQVTSAPYEQYF. CDR3 nucleotide sequence: TGTGCCAGCAGCCAAGTCACTAGTGCACCCTACGAGCAGTACTTC.

The CDR3 DNA reads as TGTGCCAGCAGCCAAGAGGGACTAGCGGGAGGTTATGGTACGCAGTATTTT. This encodes CASSQEGLAGGYGTQYF. V usage is TRBV4-2 and J usage is TRBJ2-3, with 15 bases aligning to TRBD2. V lost 0 bases and J lost 8; bases outside the gene matches: 6. The CDR3 runs 17 residues. Germline V gene sequence: CDR1 LGHNA, CDR2 YNFKEQ.

This clonotype was observed a handful of times. The V call is TRBV20-1, the J call TRBJ2-1; 7 bases fit TRBD2. Trimming at V came to 8 bases and at J to 9 bases, leaving 16 bases not matched to a gene. From germline, CDR1 is DFQATT and CDR2 SNEGSKA (reference sequence). The CDR3 has 14 amino acids. The CDR3 sequence is CSQRGGSLLSEQFF. The CDR3 DNA sequence: TGCAGTCAACGGGGCGGGAGTCTCCTTAGTGAGCAGTTCTTC.

This clonotype was detected only a few times. The chain has TRBV27 and TRBJ2-5, with unresolved D. The V end was cut by 5 bases, the J end by 4 bases, with 17 bases between. CDR1 is MNHEY and CDR2 is SMNVEV in the germline V gene (reference sequence). The CDR3 runs to 15 residues. The CDR3 DNA reads TGTGCCAGCAGTCCGGACCATGGTATCCGAGAGACCCAGTACTTC. Protein: CASSPDHGIRETQYF.

This chain joins TRBV18 and TRBJ2-1; 7 bases are a match to TRBD1. The V gene's germline CDR1 is KGHSH and CDR2 LQKENI. V was clipped by 5 bases and J by 4 bases; unmatched bases: 8. The CDR3 runs 15 residues. CDR3 nucleotides: TGTGCCAGCTCAGACCGGGACAGCCTTTACAATGAGCAGTTCTTC. Its protein product is CASSDRDSLYNEQFF.

The chain employs TRBV20-1 and TRBJ1-2; D not resolved. CDR3 length: 14 amino acids. The germline V and J ends were trimmed by 1 base and 0 bases, with 9 bases remaining between them. In germline, CDR1 is DFQATT, CDR2 SNEGSKA (reference sequence). As DNA, the CDR3 is TGCAGTGCTAGAGCTTATAATGCTAACTATGGCTACACCTTC. Amino acid sequence: CSARAYNANYGYTF.